Detailed here is one T cell receptor beta chain. No antigen is known for it. Base-call qualities are not available, and no considerably larger clone is one nucleotide away. These data are taken from a study of blood T cell repertoires in COVID-19 (dated by TCRdb to 2018 to 2021). For the study in its entirety: Samples from collaborators originated in the United States, Italy and Spain and spanned both the acute and convalescent phases of COVID-19. Where available, HLA class I and class II types were taken from metadata supplied by the sample provider and were not determined by assay-based typing. Sample metadata almost always included a de-identified subject ID, COVID-19 status, age in years and sex. A freely available public database, intended as a resource for researchers studying the immune response to SARS-CoV-2, is where the repertoires were released. The material from the prospective study consisted of cDNA or gDNA derived from T cells, B-cell-depleted T cells, or PBMCs. Samples came from the ongoing ImmuneRACE study (first 160 participants) plus 1,254 subjects from 6 global collaborators. Deeply sampled blood TCRbeta repertoires from subjects exposed to, actively infected with, or recovered from COVID-19 were included in the dataset.

The CDR3 sequence holds 17 residues, the cysteine and phenylalanine included. Only the CDR3 DNA is retained, 51 bases long and in frame from the first base. The V and J ends are trimmed by 2 bases and 10 bases, leaving 21 bases between them. As encoded in the germline V gene, CDR1 is SGHVT while CDR2 is SQSDAQ. In the prospective study, participants were about 18 to 90 years old, resided in under 30 geographic areas of the United States, and were enrolled through a virtual design. Cohort assignment in the prospective study relied on participant-reported clinical history from a screening survey and a study questionnaire. ImmuneRACE Cohort 3 recovered participants were defined by two consecutive negative NP/OP PCR tests, healthcare professional clearance, or symptom resolution. Mobile phlebotomists in the prospective study collected whole blood, serum and a nasopharyngeal or oropharyngeal swab from every participant. Additional blood draws and questionnaires over a roughly two-month period could optionally be provided by prospective study participants. Before DNA extraction, prospective study blood samples were shipped either frozen or at room temperature.

The immunoSEQ Assay, a bias-controlled multiplex PCR, was used to amplify TCRbeta CDR3 regions from genomic DNA. As for the authors' bioinformatics: Within the assay, amplification of reference gene primers was used to estimate how many nucleated cells each sample contained. To quantify the absolute abundance of each unique TCRbeta CDR3 rearrangement, sequence reads were collapsed and filtered. For each sample, productive Simpson clonality was calculated as the square root of Simpson's diversity index over productive rearrangements. In TCRdb, the immuneACCESS table is reduced to in-frame sequences with V and J assigned. These tables do not hold every clone; where another copy was compared, an unresolved V gene accounts for under half, and the others remain unexplained. V and J calls and clone size come straight from that table; D and trimming were deduced from the DNA. Present in this sample are 200,000 to 250,000 clones, nearly 90% of which were seen just once. The top ten constitute 11% of the sample.

Beyond this particular receptor, the publication reports: Clinical and demographic metadata were provided uncurated, with the amount varying by source and participant.

This chain joins TRBV7-4 to TRBJ1-6; a weak D assignment points to TRBD1 (6 bases agree). This clonotype originated in a young man who had recovered from COVID-19. The sequencing input was PBMCs or T cells enriched from blood (not recorded which). The CDR3 corresponds to CASSLSCRGLTRSPLHF. The base sequence is TGTGCCAGCAGCTTATCGTGTAGGGGGTTGACGCGATCACCCCTCCACTTT.